This T cell receptor beta chain was documented in a study of T cell responses to AZD1222 COVID-19 vaccine listed by TCRdb under 2021. About the investigation overall: AZD1222 recipients given second doses at about 4 weeks or at about 12 weeks were pooled, since spike-specific TCR depth and breadth were not found to differ between the two schedules. TCR sequencing covered more than 230 trial participants: 200 to 220 given two doses of AZD1222 and about 26 given two doses of MenACWY control vaccine. Trial participants were enrolled by age into subgroups of 18-55, 56-69 and 70-plus years, and around 140, 26 and 57 TCR-sequenced participants, respectively, were included in these subgroups. Points the paper makes about the study in general: The vaccine-associated CD4 TCRs covered the entire spike protein, and the dominant responses fell in regions 160-218 and 743-854. Participants were mostly white British, with more females than males. The authors suggested clonal diversity may have been underestimated. Spike-specific TCR breadth and depth rose significantly after two AZD1222 doses compared with day 0 and with MenACWY recipients. Conclusions about previously exposed vaccinees are limited because only six or seven AZD1222 recipients were SARS-CoV-2 seropositive at baseline. Epitopes outside the regions mutated in the B.1.351 and B.1.1.7 variants were reportedly recognized by nearly half of the unique spike-specific TCRs. Because no day 14 peak-response samples were available, repertoires were characterized only after the peak T cell response. The 56-69-year group was small, and its depth increase did not reach significance, likely because of low power.

The CDR3 regions of human TCRbeta chains were subjected to immunosequencing. The authors processed their data as follows. Repertoire TCRs were matched against a reference library of SARS-CoV-2-specific TCRs generated with the MIRA antigen-specificity platform. Breadth was defined as the fraction of unique TCRs that were SARS-CoV-2-associated, and depth was defined as the fraction of total T cells that were SARS-CoV-2-associated. Each spike-specific TCR was assigned to its reactive spike region and to a CD4 or CD8 class using the MIRA data. Log10-transformed breadth and depth values were compared by one-way ANOVA with Sidak's multiple comparisons tests. This is the immuneACCESS table as TCRdb keeps it, with only in-frame sequences that have V and J called. A part of the clones is gone; compared with another copy, unresolved V genes explain less than half, and the rest is unexplained. V and J calls plus clone size are reproduced from that table; the DNA served to infer D and trimming. For this sample the table gives about 160,000 clones, of which around nine tenths were detected only once. The ten largest account for less than 6.5% of the sample.

Regarding this clone: Its antigen is currently not known. No base-level quality is on record; no much larger clone is a single base apart.

From cysteine to phenylalanine, the CDR3 is 13 amino acids long. Just CDR3 DNA is preserved here, 39 bases in frame from base 1. A distance of 8 bases separates the germline ends of V and J, which lose 6 bases and 0 bases respectively. CDR1 MDHEN and CDR2 SYDVKM are derived from the germline V gene. Taken with the paper, the label for time point translates to: baseline before first vaccination. Samples from vaccinated people were obtained from the UK trials COV001 and COV002, which included a single-blind randomized controlled phase 2/3 trial of AZD1222 (ChAdOx1 nCoV-19) in healthy adults. For TCRbeta chain sequencing, PBMC samples from trial participants were taken at day 0 and at day 28 after the second dose.

Sequences were derived from peripheral blood, sampled on day 0 of AZD1222 vaccination. This receptor was identified in an adult in good health. The chain is assembled from TRBV28 and TRBJ1-2, with the D gene uncertain. This receptor carries the CDR3 CASRIGTNYGYTF. Read as DNA, the sequence is TGTGCCAGCAGGATCGGTACTAACTATGGCTACACCTTC.